The 14 T cell receptor beta chains listed next were all sequenced from one sample in a study of blood T cell repertoires in COVID-19. Profiled with immunoSEQ multiplex PCR; TCRdb holds only in-frame clones, not every one. The sample has some 190,000 clones, around 85% seen once. Sample: peripheral blood. The receptors were gathered from a man older than 75 with COVID-19, enrolled during active disease.

The chain joins TRBV6-2 or TRBV6-3 to TRBJ2-7, with D perhaps TRBD2 (5 bases). V dropped 5 bases and J dropped 7 bases, with 15 bases sitting between them. This CDR3 contains 13 residues. CDR1 and CDR2 from the germline V gene are MNHEY and SVGEGT. CDR3 sequence: CASSPSLDGEQYF. CDR3 DNA: TGTGCCAGCAGTCCCTCACTAGACGGGGAGCAGTACTTC.

CDR3 in amino acids: CASSPYTENSPLHF. CDR3 in DNA: TGTGCCAGCTCACCATATACAGAGAATTCACCCCTCCACTTT. The rearrangement uses TRBV18 and TRBJ1-6; D is ambiguous. This CDR3 comprises 14 residues. Deletions cut 2 bases from V and 7 bases from J, with 9 bases between. Germline CDR1 is KGHSH and CDR2 is LQKENI. The variable domain in full, completed from reference TRBV18 and TRBJ1-6, reads NAGVMQNPRHLVRRRGQEARLRCSPMKGHSHVYWYRQLPEEGLKFMVYLQKENIIDESGMPKERFSAEFPKEGPSILRIQQVVRGDSAAYFCASSPYTENSPLHFGNGTRLTVT.

The chain recombines TRBV10-3 with TRBJ2-1; no definite D call. The ends were cut back, 2 bases at V and 0 bases at J, with 8 bases in the middle. The CDR3 extends over 15 amino acids. The germline gives CDR1 ENHRY, CDR2 SYGVKD. CDR3 DNA sequence: TGTGCCATCAGTGAGATCGCTAGCTCCTACAATGAGCAGTTCTTC. Residues: CAISEIASSYNEQFF.

The genes are TRBV11-3 and TRBJ2-2; 7 bases match TRBD1. Germline CDR1 SGHNT, CDR2 YENEEA. This CDR3 has 14 residues. V trimming: 2 bases; J trimming: 7 bases; junction bases outside the gene matches: 4. The CDR3 protein is CASSLRGGSGELFF. The CDR3 DNA reads as TGTGCCAGCAGCTTACGAGGGGGCAGCGGGGAGCTGTTTTTT.

V is TRBV2 and J is TRBJ2-3; D possibly corresponds to TRBD2 (6 bases). This CDR3 has 17 residues. Trimming took 6 bases from V and 2 from J, leaving 21 bases between them. Germline V gene lookup returns CDR1 SNHLY and CDR2 FYNNEI. This CDR3 reads CASSGGPGQGHTDTQYF. The CDR3 coding sequence is TGTGCCAGCAGCGGAGGGCCGGGGCAGGGCCACACAGATACGCAGTATTTT.

This clone was seen only a few times. J is TRBJ1-3 and V is TRBV7-2, with 9 nucleotides matching TRBD1. V lost 3 bases, J lost 3 bases, and 6 bases stayed unmatched. Germline V lookup: CDR1 SGHTA, CDR2 FQGNSA. This CDR3 has 16 residues. CDR3 DNA sequence: TGTGCCAGCAGCTTCGCCGGGACAGGGAATGGAAACACCATATATTTT. This gives the protein CASSFAGTGNGNTIYF.

In its sample, this clone was seen once. The V gene is TRBV19, the J gene TRBJ1-3, with D hard to call. Germline CDR1 and CDR2: LNHDA and SQIVND (reference sequence). The CDR3 loop spans 15 amino acids. The V end lost 0 bases, the J end lost 0 bases, and 6 bases lay between the germline ends. CDR3 residues: CASSIDGSSGNTIYF. DNA for the CDR3: TGTGCCAGTAGTATAGATGGCAGCTCTGGAAACACCATATATTTT.

In DNA, the CDR3 is TGTGCCAGCAGCCCTTGGACTAGCGGGGGGGCTACCGGGGAGCTGTTTTTT. Translated, it gives CASSPWTSGGATGELFF. The chain couples TRBV2 to TRBJ2-2; 15 bases match TRBD2. From germline, CDR1 is SNHLY and CDR2 FYNNEI. CDR3 size: 17 residues. V shed 6 bases, J shed 5 bases, and the junction held 7 bases outside the gene matches.

V and J are TRBV7-2 and TRBJ1-2, with TRBD1 identical over 8 bases. J gave up 8 bases and V 4 bases, and 9 bases lay outside the gene matches. This CDR3 spans 14 amino acids. Germline V CDR1 and CDR2: SGHTA, FQGNSA. CDR3 in DNA: TGTGCCAGCAGCTCCCGACAGGGGCCTTTGGGCTACACCTTC. This sequence encodes CASSSRQGPLGYTF.

J is TRBJ1-6 and V is TRBV18, with D hard to call. Germline CDR1 KGHSH, CDR2 LQKENI. V lost 6 bases and J 10 bases, leaving 19 bases between the germline ends. The CDR3 runs to 15 residues. The CDR3 loop is CASSRVWEGRSPLHF. The DNA of the CDR3 is TGTGCCAGCTCCCGGGTTTGGGAGGGCAGATCACCCCTCCACTTT.

This chain uses TRBV2 with TRBJ2-7, with D possibly TRBD1 on 5 matching bases. V was shortened by 4 bases and J by 6 bases, with 16 bases between the two germline ends. CDR3 length: 14 amino acids. The germline CDR1 and CDR2 sequences are SNHLY and FYNNEI. The CDR3 sequence is CASSGERQSGEQYF. The CDR3 DNA reads as TGTGCCAGCAGTGGAGAAAGACAGTCCGGCGAGCAGTACTTC.

The CDR3 spells CASTPGVFQPQHF. In DNA form, the CDR3 reads TGTGCCAGCACGCCGGGGGTTTTTCAGCCCCAGCATTTT. The chain recombines TRBV6-6 with TRBJ1-5; a weak D match, TRBD1 (5 bases). The V end was cut by 7 bases, the J end by 6 bases, with 13 bases between. This CDR3 has 13 residues. Germline lookup yields CDR1 MNHNY and CDR2 SVGAGI (reference sequence).

The chain has TRBV9 and TRBJ2-7; 10 nucleotides align to TRBD2. The germline V gene encodes CDR1 SGDLS and CDR2 YYNGEE. V was clipped by 0 bases and J by 4 bases; unmatched bases: 7. CDR3 length equals 16 residues. The chain's CDR3 is CASSVGPSGGAYEQYF. In DNA form, the CDR3 reads TGTGCCAGCAGCGTAGGTCCTAGCGGGGGTGCGTACGAGCAGTACTTC. The full variable domain, its missing parts supplied by reference TRBV9 and TRBJ2-7, is DSGVTQTPKHLITATGQRVTLRCSPRSGDLSVYWYQQSLDQGLQFLIQYYNGEERAKGNILERFSAQQFPDLHSELNLSSLELGDSALYFCASSVGPSGGAYEQYFGPGTRLTVT.

This rearrangement joins TRBV2 to TRBJ2-1, with TRBD1 matching 9 bases. The length of the CDR3 is 13 residues. The germline V gene has CDR1 SNHLY and CDR2 FYNNEI. J gave up 3 bases and V 6 bases, and 0 bases lay outside the gene matches. For the CDR3, the DNA is TGTGCCAGCAGGACAGGGGGCTACAATGAGCAGTTCTTC. Amino acid sequence: CASRTGGYNEQFF.